Shown below are 26 T cell receptor beta chains from a single sample sequenced in a study of shared clonotypes between healthy human individuals (TCRdb year 2020). Library method: the immunoSEQ multiplex PCR assay. Not all clones reach the TCRdb copy of this immuneACCESS table, which keeps in-frame sequences only. Checked studies attribute under half of the gap to unresolved V genes and leave the rest unexplained. The sample has some 2,100,000 clones on record, around 95% of them singletons. The top ten hold more than 0.1% of the sample. The specimen sequenced was naive CD4+ T cells sorted from blood. The cell subset or site label, read with the paper, signifies: CD45RA+ positively selected. All receptors come from a man aged 18-30 years in good health.

The chain couples TRBV6-6 to TRBJ2-3; the match to TRBD2 covers 8 bases. V shed 4 bases, J shed 3 bases, and the junction held 3 bases outside the gene matches. This CDR3 contains 14 residues. Germline values: CDR1 MNHNY, CDR2 SVGAGI (reference sequence). The CDR3 is CASSFGGATDTQYF. CDR3 sequence (DNA): TGTGCCAGCAGTTTCGGGGGGGCGACAGATACGCAGTATTTT.

The rearrangement uses TRBV27 and TRBJ1-3; maybe TRBD1 (5 bases). Germline V gene lookup returns CDR1 MNHEY and CDR2 SMNVEV (reference sequence). V shed 5 bases and J shed 0 bases, with 14 bases lying between them. This CDR3 has 16 amino acids. CDR3 sequence reads: CASSARAPYSGNTIYF. CDR3 in DNA: TGTGCCAGCAGTGCCAGGGCCCCCTACTCTGGAAACACCATATATTTT.

The chain combines TRBV10-2 with TRBJ2-7; 7 positions agree with TRBD1. CDR1 is WSHSY and CDR2 is SAAADI in the germline V gene. V shed 3 bases and J 2 bases; nucleotides not matched to a gene: 10. This CDR3 comprises 16 residues. For the CDR3, the DNA is TGCGCCAGCAGTGACGTAAGACAGGGTCGGCCCTACGAGCAGTACTTC. As protein: CASSDVRQGRPYEQYF.

This clone has only one observation. CDR3 nucleotide sequence: TGTGCCAGCAGCCAAGGTTCCGGCAGGGAGACCCAGTACTTC. Translation gives CASSQGSGRETQYF. The chain couples TRBV4-2 to TRBJ2-5; D remains ambiguous. The CDR3 contains 14 residues. Trimming cost V 1 base and J 5 bases, with 11 bases left between them. Germline loops: CDR1 LGHNA, CDR2 YNFKEQ.

The chain carries TRBV5-4 and TRBJ2-1, with 10 bases identical to TRBD2. The CDR3 has 20 amino acids. V shed 0 bases and J 8 bases; nucleotides not matched to a gene: 20. Germline-derived CDR1 and CDR2 are SGHNT and YYREEE (reference sequence). CDR3 DNA: TGTGCCAGCAGCTTGGGGTGGGTCCAGTCCGGGCTAGCGGGAGTGGATGAGCAGTTCTTC. Its protein product is CASSLGWVQSGLAGVDEQFF. The variable domain in full, with the rest retrieved from reference TRBV5-4 and TRBJ2-1, is ETGVTQSPTHLIKTRGQQVTLRCSSQSGHNTVSWYQQALGQGPQFIFQYYREEENGRGNFPPRFSGLQFPNYSSELNVNALELDDSALYLCASSLGWVQSGLAGVDEQFFGPGTRLTVL.

The chain links TRBV5-1 to TRBJ2-3; D call uncertain. CDR1 is SGHRS and CDR2 is YFSETQ in the germline V gene. V dropped 5 bases and J dropped 0 bases, with 4 bases sitting between them. This CDR3 contains 12 residues. The CDR3 DNA reads as TGCGCCAGCAGGCCCAGCACAGATACGCAGTATTTT. It translates to CASRPSTDTQYF.

This chain connects TRBV4-1 to TRBJ2-2; 11 positions match TRBD1. This CDR3 contains 14 residues. J was trimmed by 4 bases and V by 10 bases; bases with no gene match: 5. The germline gives CDR1 MGHRA, CDR2 YSYEKL. Here the CDR3 reads CATQGQGVTGELFF. CDR3 nucleotides: TGCGCCACCCAGGGACAGGGGGTCACCGGGGAGCTGTTTTTT.

CDR3 region: CASSAPGLASTVGDTQYF. The CDR3 DNA reads TGTGCCAGCAGCGCTCCGGGACTAGCGTCTACGGTAGGAGATACGCAGTATTTT. The chain links TRBV9 to TRBJ2-3; 10 bases fit TRBD2. Germline-derived CDR1 and CDR2 are SGDLS and YYNGEE. V was clipped by 3 bases and J by 5 bases; unmatched bases: 15. This CDR3 contains 18 residues. Filled out from reference TRBV9 and TRBJ2-3, the complete variable domain reads DSGVTQTPKHLITATGQRVTLRCSPRSGDLSVYWYQQSLDQGLQFLIQYYNGEERAKGNILERFSAQQFPDLHSELNLSSLELGDSALYFCASSAPGLASTVGDTQYFGPGTRLTVL.

The chain uses TRBV5-1 and TRBJ2-7; TRBD1 might be the D (5 bases). Germline V CDR1 and CDR2: SGHRS, YFSETQ. V was pared by 2 bases and J by 7 bases, with 16 bases between. The CDR3 has 14 amino acids. CDR3 DNA sequence: TGCGCCAGCAGCTTAGGACATGCCTCCTCAGAGCAGTACTTC. Its translation is CASSLGHASSEQYF.

The CDR3 coding sequence is TGTGCCAGCAGTGACACAGGGGGCCCCGGGGAGCTGTTTTTT. This translates into CASSDTGGPGELFF. The chain joins TRBV2 to TRBJ2-2, with 9 bases identical to TRBD1. In germline, CDR1 is SNHLY, CDR2 FYNNEI. V shed 3 bases and J 6 bases; nucleotides not matched to a gene: 2. The CDR3 has 14 amino acids.

The chain uses TRBV19 and TRBJ2-5; 11 nucleotides line up with TRBD2. Germline V gene data show CDR1 as LNHDA and CDR2 as SQIVND (reference sequence). CDR3 size: 16 residues. Trimming took 6 bases from V and 2 from J; bases not matched to a gene: 8. This CDR3 is CASSDLGLAAQETQYF. CDR3 bases: TGTGCCAGTAGCGATTTGGGACTAGCGGCTCAAGAGACCCAGTACTTC. Full variable domain (missing parts from reference TRBV19 and TRBJ2-5): DGGITQSPKYLFRKEGQNVTLSCEQNLNHDAMYWYRQDPGQGLRLIYYSQIVNDFQKGDIAEGYSVSREKKESFPLTVTSAQKNPTAFYLCASSDLGLAAQETQYFGPGTRLLVL.

V usage is TRBV2 and J usage is TRBJ2-5; D unclear. The germline CDR1 and CDR2 sequences are SNHLY and FYNNEI. This CDR3 contains 15 residues. Between the trimmed V and J ends, which lost 4 bases and 0 bases, there was a span of 12 bases. CDR3 region: CASSGVRTYQETQYF. The CDR3 DNA follows: TGTGCCAGCAGTGGTGTTAGGACGTACCAAGAGACCCAGTACTTC. Complete variable domain (other parts from reference TRBV2 and TRBJ2-5): EPEVTQTPSHQVTQMGQEVILRCVPISNHLYFYWYRQILGQKVEFLVSFYNNEISEKSEIFDDQFSVERPDGSNFTLKIRSTKLEDSAMYFCASSGVRTYQETQYFGPGTRLLVL.

The rearrangement links TRBV5-6 to TRBJ1-4; 7 nucleotides line up with TRBD1. The CDR3 sequence is 16 residues long. Germline assignment: CDR1 SGHDT and CDR2 YYEEEE. V lost 4 bases to trimming and J lost 4 bases; unmatched junction nucleotides: 10. The CDR3 DNA follows: TGTGCCAGCAGCCATCGTCCACGACAGGGTAATGAAAAACTGTTTTTT. Translated, it gives CASSHRPRQGNEKLFF.

Comments on this clone: Other DNA sequences within the sample encode an identical CDR3. V usage is TRBV5-1 and J usage is TRBJ1-3; D is unclear. Trimming stripped 0 bases from V and 0 bases from J, with 4 bases between. This CDR3 comprises 14 residues. Germline loops: CDR1 SGHRS, CDR2 YFSETQ. CDR3 amino acids: CASSLGNSGNTIYF. The CDR3 DNA reads as TGCGCCAGCAGCTTGGGTAACTCTGGAAACACCATATATTTT.

The chain employs TRBV28 and TRBJ2-1; D remains unclear. This CDR3 has 11 residues. V lost 2 bases and J 12 bases, leaving 8 bases between the germline ends. CDR1 and CDR2 from the germline V gene are MDHEN and SYDVKM. CDR3 sequence reads: CASSLGGSQFF. In DNA, the CDR3 is TGTGCCAGCAGTTTAGGCGGATCGCAGTTCTTC.

This chain connects TRBV2 to TRBJ1-1; no clear D. In germline, CDR1 is SNHLY, CDR2 FYNNEI. This CDR3 comprises 13 residues. V was pared by 4 bases and J by 1 base, with 7 bases between. The CDR3 here is CASSVQPNTEAFF. As DNA, the CDR3 is TGTGCCAGCAGTGTACAGCCGAACACTGAAGCTTTCTTT.

The chain links TRBV5-4 to TRBJ2-7, with 7 nucleotides matching TRBD2. The CDR3 has 15 residues. Per germline, CDR1 SGHNT and CDR2 YYREEE (reference sequence). V shed 4 bases and J 4 bases; nucleotides not matched to a gene: 11. CDR3 coding DNA: TGTGCCAGCAGCCCCCCGGGACTAAGATCGTACGAGCAGTACTTC. Encoded protein: CASSPPGLRSYEQYF.

The J gene is TRBJ2-2, the V gene TRBV7-2; a weak D match, TRBD2 (6 bases). The CDR3 is 13 amino acids. Germline V gene lookup returns CDR1 SGHTA and CDR2 FQGNSA. CDR3 region: CGTGGKNTGELFF. CDR3 bases: TGTGGGACTGGCGGGAAGAACACCGGGGAGCTGTTTTTT.

This clone occurred once. V usage is TRBV5-1 and J usage is TRBJ2-1, with unresolved D. CDR3 size: 12 residues. Between the trimmed V and J ends, which lost 0 bases and 6 bases, there was a span of 4 bases. CDR1 and CDR2 (germline): SGHRS, YFSETQ. The CDR3 region is CASSLAPNEQFF. CDR3 DNA: TGCGCCAGCAGCTTGGCTCCCAATGAGCAGTTCTTC. The complete variable domain, with remaining parts taken from reference TRBV5-1 and TRBJ2-1, reads KAGVTQTPRYLIKTRGQQVTLSCSPISGHRSVSWYQQTPGQGLQFLFEYFSETQRNKGNFPGRFSGRQFSNSRSEMNVSTLELGDSALYLCASSLAPNEQFFGPGTRLTVL.

The rearrangement joins TRBV29-1 to TRBJ1-2; D uncertain. Trimming shortened V by 7 bases and J by 0 bases, and 9 bases separated the two germline ends. The CDR3 is 12 residues long. Germline CDR1 and CDR2: SQVTM and ANQGSEA. CDR3 in amino acids: CSAAEPNYGYTF. For the CDR3, the DNA is TGCAGCGCAGCGGAACCTAACTATGGCTACACCTTC.

CDR3 amino acids: CASSLDKQGRTDTQYF. As DNA, the CDR3 is TGTGCCAGCAGCTTGGACAAACAGGGTCGGACAGATACGCAGTATTTT. This chain uses TRBV7-9 with TRBJ2-3; D perhaps matches TRBD1 (6 bases). The V gene's germline CDR1 is SEHNR and CDR2 FQNEAQ (reference sequence). The CDR3 extends over 16 amino acids. The V gene lost 3 bases and the J gene lost 3 bases, with 16 bases spanning the gap.

The chain is built from TRBV4-1 and TRBJ1-2; D is perhaps TRBD1 (5 bases). V lost 0 bases and J lost 6, with 17 bases in between. The CDR3 consists of 16 residues. Germline V gene data show CDR1 as MGHRA and CDR2 as YSYEKL. The CDR3 coding sequence is TGCGCCAGCAGCCAAGATCTGGGGCAGGGTAAACATGGCTACACCTTC. Encoded protein: CASSQDLGQGKHGYTF.

The chain links TRBV5-1 to TRBJ2-7; TRBD1 matches 8 bases. Trimming took 4 bases from V and 4 from J; bases not matched to a gene: 10. Germline CDR1 SGHRS, CDR2 YFSETQ. This CDR3 contains 15 residues. The CDR3 spells CASSPSPGGGYEQYF. For the CDR3, the DNA is TGCGCCAGCAGCCCGTCCCCAGGGGGCGGATACGAGCAGTACTTC.

The chain employs TRBV20-1 and TRBJ1-2; weak D call: TRBD1 (5 bases). This CDR3 has 10 residues. Per the germline V gene, CDR1 is DFQATT and CDR2 is SNEGSKA (reference sequence). The CDR3 sequence: CLGGFAGYTF. The CDR3 DNA reads as TGCCTGGGGGGATTTGCTGGCTACACCTTC.

In its sample, this clone was seen once. Here the CDR3 reads CASRGQGEAEAFF. The CDR3, as DNA: TGTGCCAGCCGGGGACAGGGAGAGGCTGAAGCTTTCTTT. The chain uses TRBV2 and TRBJ1-1; 9 bases map to TRBD1. Germline trimming cut 8 bases from V and 6 bases from J; bases unmatched to any gene: 7. The germline V gene has CDR1 SNHLY and CDR2 FYNNEI. The CDR3 consists of 13 residues.

The J gene is TRBJ2-7, the V gene TRBV7-2, with 10 bases that match TRBD2. V was pared by 2 bases and J by 5 bases, with 9 bases of the junction left unmatched. CDR1 is SGHTA and CDR2 is FQGNSA in the germline V gene. The CDR3 has 16 amino acids. The CDR3 sequence: CASSLPSGSVAHEQYF. The CDR3 DNA reads as TGTGCCAGCAGCTTACCTAGCGGGAGTGTCGCCCACGAGCAGTACTTC.